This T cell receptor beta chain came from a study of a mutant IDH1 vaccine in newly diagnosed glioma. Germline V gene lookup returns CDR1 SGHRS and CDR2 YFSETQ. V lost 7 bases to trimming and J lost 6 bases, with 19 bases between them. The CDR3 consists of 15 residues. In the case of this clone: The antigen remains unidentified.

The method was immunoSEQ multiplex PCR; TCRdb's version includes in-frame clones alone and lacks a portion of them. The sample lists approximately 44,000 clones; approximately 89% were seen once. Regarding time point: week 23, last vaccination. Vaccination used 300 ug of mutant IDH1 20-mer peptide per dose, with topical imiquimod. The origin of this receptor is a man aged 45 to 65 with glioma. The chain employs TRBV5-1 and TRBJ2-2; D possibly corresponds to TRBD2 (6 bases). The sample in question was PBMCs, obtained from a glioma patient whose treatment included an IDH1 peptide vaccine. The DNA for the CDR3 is TGCGCCAGCCAAGGTTGGGCGGGGAGTGCCGGGGAGCTGTTTTTT. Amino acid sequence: CASQGWAGSAGELFF.